A single sample gave rise to the 4 T cell receptor beta chains below, sequenced in a study of CD8+ T cells in alopecia areata. RNA was extracted and reverse transcribed into cDNA as the sequencing template. Sequenced by immunoSEQ multiplex PCR; TCRdb stores in-frame clones only, minus some. The repertoire consists of over 150,000 clones, with about 63% occurring once and the leading ten covering roughly 1.7%. The sequences come from CD4+ T cells sorted from blood, collected at week 0. These receptors were collected from a human donor with alopecia areata.

In nucleotides, the CDR3 is TGCAGCGTTGCCAGCCAGGGAAGCACAGATACGCAGTATTTT. Translation gives CSVASQGSTDTQYF. This sequence joins TRBV29-1 and TRBJ2-3; maybe TRBD1 (5 bases). CDR3 length: 14 residues. CDR1 and CDR2 (germline): SQVTM, ANQGSEA. V dropped 4 bases and J dropped 0 bases, with 11 bases sitting between them.

The V and J genes are TRBV6-5 and TRBJ2-5; D unclear. In germline, CDR1 is MNHEY, CDR2 SVGAGI. CDR3 length: 16 residues. Trimming left V 0 bases short and J 5 bases short, with 16 bases between. CDR3 nucleotides: TGTGCCAGCAGTTACTCGAGGCCGCCCTTGGGTGAGACCCAGTACTTC. Its translation is CASSYSRPPLGETQYF.

Worth noting for this clone: Relative to the germline gene, one junction end is altered; a read error may explain this. V gene TRBV5-6 combines with J gene TRBJ2-7, with D perhaps assigned TRBD1 or TRBD2 (6 bases each). CDR1 is SGHDT, CDR2 YYEEEE, per germline. The CDR3 consists of 12 residues. As DNA, the CDR3 is TGTGCCAGCAGCTCGGGGAGTCGGGGGCAAGCTTTC. Amino acid sequence: CASSSGSRGQAF.

The rearrangement uses TRBV10-2 and TRBJ1-6, with 11 bases that match TRBD1. Trimming cost V 2 bases and J 10 bases; bases outside gene matches: 7. Germline V gene sequence: CDR1 WSHSY, CDR2 SAAADI. There are 16 residues in the CDR3. The CDR3 loop is CASSERVGTGGSPLHF. The CDR3 coding sequence is TGCGCCAGCAGTGAGCGCGTAGGGACAGGGGGGTCACCCCTCCACTTT.